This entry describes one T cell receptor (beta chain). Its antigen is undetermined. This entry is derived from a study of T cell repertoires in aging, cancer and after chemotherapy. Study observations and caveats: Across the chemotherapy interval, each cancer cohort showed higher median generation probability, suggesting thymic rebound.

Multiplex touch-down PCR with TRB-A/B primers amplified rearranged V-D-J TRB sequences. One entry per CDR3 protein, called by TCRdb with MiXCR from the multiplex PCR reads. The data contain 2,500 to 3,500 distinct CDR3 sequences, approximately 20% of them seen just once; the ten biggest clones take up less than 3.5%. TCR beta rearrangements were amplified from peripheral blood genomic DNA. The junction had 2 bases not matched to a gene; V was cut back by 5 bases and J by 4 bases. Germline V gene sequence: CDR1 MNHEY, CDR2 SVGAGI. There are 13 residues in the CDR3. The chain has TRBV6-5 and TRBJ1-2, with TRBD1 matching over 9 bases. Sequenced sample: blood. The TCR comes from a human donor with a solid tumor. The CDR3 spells CASSPTGGYGYTF. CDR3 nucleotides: TGTGCCAGCAGTCCGACAGGGGGCTATGGCTACACCTTC.